These 16 T cell receptor beta chains were sequenced from one sample in a study of regulatory T cells in long-lasting Graves disease. Time point defined: newly diagnosed GD, antithyroid drugs for less than 3 months. RNA extracted from PBMCs served as the sequencing template. The TCR beta library used iRepertoire HTBI primers with Arm-PCR amplification of CDR3. TCRdb re-derived calls from the multiplex PCR reads in MiXCR, one entry per CDR3 protein. The sample includes over 300,000 distinct CDR3 sequences, roughly 16% of them seen just once. The specimen comprised peripheral blood mononuclear cells (PBMCs), sampled at new diagnosis, from a patient treated with antithyroid drugs. The receptors shown here come from a female donor with Graves disease.

The table lists this clonotype with many counts. The chain combines TRBV20-1 with TRBJ2-2; D call uncertain. V shed 6 bases and J shed 6 bases, with 17 bases lying between them. Germline CDR1 reads DFQATT; CDR2 reads SNEGSKA (reference sequence). The CDR3 runs 14 residues. CDR3 DNA: TGCAGTGCATTCCGAGGTGGAATGGCCGGGGAGCTGTTTTTT. It codes for CSAFRGGMAGELFF.

This clonotype was picked up many times. V usage is TRBV12-3 or TRBV12-4 and J usage is TRBJ1-6; no clear D. The CDR3 has 14 residues. V was clipped by 7 bases and J by 7 bases, with 14 bases between them. As DNA, the CDR3 is TGTGCCAGCAAACTGGACGGGATAAATTCACCCCTCCACTTT. Amino acids: CASKLDGINSPLHF.

V and J are TRBV7-2 and TRBJ1-3; a possible D gene is TRBD1 (5 bases). The CDR3 length is 16 residues. V lost 2 bases and J 5 bases, leaving 16 bases between the germline ends. Germline CDR1 and CDR2: SGHTA and FQGNSA. In nucleotides, the CDR3 is TGTGCCAGCAGCTTATTGGGGCAGGCCACAAGAAACACCATATATTTT. This encodes CASSLLGQATRNTIYF. Filled out from reference TRBV7-2 and TRBJ1-3, the complete variable domain reads GAGVSQSPSNKVTEKGKDVELRCDPISGHTALYWYRQSLGQGLEFLIYFQGNSAPDKSGLPSDRFSAERTGGSVSTLTIQRTQQEDSAVYLCASSLLGQATRNTIYFGEGSWLTVV.

This clonotype was detected many times. The V call is TRBV28, the J call TRBJ2-3, with D unresolved. V gave up 3 bases and J gave up 4 bases, with 5 bases separating them. In germline, CDR1 is MDHEN, CDR2 SYDVKM. The CDR3 is 12 amino acids. The CDR3 spells CASSLRPDTQYF. CDR3 bases: TGTGCCAGCAGTTTGCGGCCAGATACGCAGTATTTT.

The gene calls are TRBV6-2 or TRBV6-3 and TRBJ2-2; 11 nucleotides match TRBD2. Germline CDR1 MNHEY, CDR2 SVGEGT. Trimming took 4 bases from V and 6 from J; bases not matched to a gene: 7. The CDR3 consists of 16 residues. CDR3 nucleotide sequence: TGTGCCAGCAGTTTAAGACTAGCGGGATCATCCGGGGAGCTGTTTTTT. This sequence encodes CASSLRLAGSSGELFF.

This clonotype was counted ten times or more. This rearrangement joins TRBV6-2 or TRBV6-3 to TRBJ2-1, with TRBD2 matching over 7 bases. The germline V gene has CDR1 MNHEY and CDR2 SVGEGT. The CDR3 has 17 amino acids. Germline trimming cut 3 bases from V and 3 bases from J; bases unmatched to any gene: 11. The CDR3 loop is CASSYREVRIYYNEQFF. Written as DNA, the CDR3 is TGTGCCAGCAGTTATCGGGAGGTCCGAATCTACTACAATGAGCAGTTCTTC.

The genes are TRBV6-1 and TRBJ2-3; 7 positions agree with TRBD1. The CDR3 is 15 residues long. In germline, CDR1 is MNHNS, CDR2 SASEGT. The V segment lost 10 bases and the J segment 2 bases; nucleotides outside the gene matches: 12. CDR3 amino acids: CANKTGRLNTDTQYF. The CDR3 nucleotides read TGTGCCAACAAGACAGGGCGGTTAAACACAGATACGCAGTATTTT.

This clonotype has ten or more counts. V gene TRBV7-8 combines with J gene TRBJ1-6; no definite D call. Looked up from germline, CDR1 is SGHVS and CDR2 is FQNEAQ. The CDR3 loop spans 16 amino acids. The germline V and J ends were trimmed by 5 bases and 2 bases, with 13 bases remaining between them. Written as DNA, the CDR3 is TGTGCCAGCAGCCTACCGCGGATGCCCTATAATTCACCCCTCCACTTT. It encodes CASSLPRMPYNSPLHF. The whole variable domain, filled in from reference TRBV7-8 and TRBJ1-6, reads GAGVSQSPRYKVAKRGQDVALRCDPISGHVSLFWYQQALGQGPEFLTYFQNEAQLDKSGLPSDRFFAERPEGSVSTLKIQRTQQEDSAVYLCASSLPRMPYNSPLHFGNGTRLTVT.

This clonotype showed up many times. The rearrangement uses TRBV25-1 and TRBJ1-1, with a weak D call TRBD1 (5 bases). The germline CDR1 and CDR2 sequences are MGHDK and SYGVNS. V was pared by 7 bases and J by 3 bases, with 21 bases between. This CDR3 is built from 16 residues. The CDR3 loop is CASTTVKIGRYTEAFF. In DNA, the CDR3 is TGTGCCAGCACGACAGTTAAAATCGGGAGGTACACTGAAGCTTTCTTT.

In this sample, this clonotype turned up many times. V is TRBV19 and J is TRBJ1-2; D remains unclear. The CDR3 has 15 amino acids. V was shortened by 7 bases and J by 2 bases, with 17 bases between the two germline ends. Looked up from germline, CDR1 is LNHDA and CDR2 is SQIVND (reference sequence). The CDR3, as DNA: TGTGCCAGTACCCAACGGGAACTCCAAAACTATGGCTACACCTTC. It is translated as CASTQRELQNYGYTF.

V gene TRBV11-3 combines with J gene TRBJ2-5; no clear D gene. Deletions cut 3 bases from V and 3 bases from J, with 8 bases between. From germline, CDR1 is SGHNT and CDR2 YENEEA. The length of the CDR3 is 13 residues. The CDR3 sequence is CASSFLIEETQYF. The DNA for the CDR3 is TGTGCCAGCAGCTTCTTGATAGAAGAGACCCAGTACTTC. The complete variable domain, with remaining parts taken from reference TRBV11-3 and TRBJ2-5, reads EAGVVQSPRYKIIEKKQPVAFWCNPISGHNTLYWYLQNLGQGPELLIRYENEEAVDDSQLPKDRFSAERLKGVDSTLKIQPAELGDSAVYLCASSFLIEETQYFGPGTRLLVL.

This clonotype was counted at least ten times. This chain links TRBV7-9 with TRBJ2-7; perhaps D is TRBD1 or TRBD2 (6 bases each). V was cut by 11 bases and J by 0 bases, with 14 bases left in between. Germline V gene lookup returns CDR1 SEHNR and CDR2 FQNEAQ (reference sequence). The CDR3 sequence is 13 residues long. CDR3 bases: TGTGCCGCAAGGCGGGACAACTCCTACGAGCAGTACTTC. This sequence encodes CAARRDNSYEQYF. The whole variable domain, remainder taken from reference TRBV7-9 and TRBJ2-7, is DTGVSQNPRHKITKRGQNVTFRCDPISEHNRLYWYRQTLGQGPEFLTYFQNEAQLEKSRLLSDRFSAERPKGSFSTLEIQRTEQGDSAMYLCAARRDNSYEQYFGPGTRLTVT.

This clonotype was seen repeatedly, ten times or more. The V and J genes are TRBV28 and TRBJ2-7; the match to TRBD2 covers 7 bases. Germline V CDR1 and CDR2: MDHEN, SYDVKM. This CDR3 comprises 17 residues. V was pared by 8 bases and J by 3 bases, with 19 bases of the junction left unmatched. CDR3 nucleotide sequence: TGTGCCAGCCGAGGCTCTAGCGGTGCATCACTACGCTACGAGCAGTACTTC. Translated, it gives CASRGSSGASLRYEQYF. Full variable domain (rest looked up from reference TRBV28 and TRBJ2-7): DVKVTQSSRYLVKRTGEKVFLECVQDMDHENMFWYRQDPGLGLRLIYFSYDVKMKEKGDIPEGYSVSREKKERFSLILESASTNQTSMYLCASRGSSGASLRYEQYFGPGTRLTVT.

Details on this clonotype: At one boundary the junction diverges from the germline segment, which might be a read error. This sequence joins TRBV9 and TRBJ2-2, with 14 bases lining up with TRBD2. This CDR3 comprises 17 residues. Germline V gene data show CDR1 as SGDLS and CDR2 as YYNGEE. CDR3 residues: CTSSAGLAGAHTGELFF. CDR3 sequence (DNA): TGTACCAGCAGCGCGGGACTAGCGGGGGCCCACACCGGGGAGCTGTTTTTT. The variable domain in full, with the rest retrieved from reference TRBV9 and TRBJ2-2, is DSGVTQTPKHLITATGQRVTLRCSPRSGDLSVYWYQQSLDQGLQFLIQYYNGEERAKGNILERFSAQQFPDLHSELNLSSLELGDSALYFCTSSAGLAGAHTGELFFGEGSRLTVL.

This clonotype appeared many times. J is TRBJ1-5 and V is TRBV27; TRBD1 matches at 7 bases. The CDR3 sequence is 18 residues long. V trimming: 4 bases; J trimming: 2 bases; junction bases outside the gene matches: 14. Germline V lookup: CDR1 MNHEY, CDR2 SMNVEV (reference sequence). CDR3 DNA: TGTGCCAGCAGTTCCCGGGACAGAACCTCCCTAGGCAATCAGCCCCAGCATTTT. It specifies CASSSRDRTSLGNQPQHF.

This clonotype was seen many times. J is TRBJ2-7 and V is TRBV30; 7 positions agree with TRBD1. With V trimmed by 3 bases and J by 4 bases, 6 bases remained unmatched. The CDR3 extends over 13 amino acids. CDR1 GTSNPN and CDR2 SVGIG come from the germline V gene (reference sequence). CDR3 amino acids: CAWRRGPVYEQYF. The CDR3 DNA sequence: TGTGCCTGGAGAAGGGGGCCCGTTTACGAGCAGTACTTC.